This T cell receptor beta chain was found in a study of cytomegalovirus exposure and HLA in healthy donors (dated by TCRdb to between 2016 and 2019). Regarding the complete study: The approximately 710 repertoires of the first cohort and the roughly 120 validation repertoires were produced on the same platform, according to a later analysis. The study aimed to test whether cataloging public T cell receptors could reveal signatures of past pathogen exposure. Along with the roughly 710-subject first cohort, a separate validation cohort of about 110 different subjects was used. High-throughput TCR immunosequencing, statistical association of individual TCRs with disease status, and machine learning were combined to predict cytomegalovirus infection status.

Comment on this clone: No cognate antigen has been identified for it. Within one base of it there is no much larger clone, and no base qualities were kept.

CDR1 and CDR2, looked up from the germline V gene, are MGHDK and SYGVNS. Trimming leaves V shorter by 4 bases and J shorter by 9 bases, with the junction holding 7 bases beyond the gene matches. There are 15 amino acids in the CDR3, from cysteine to phenylalanine inclusive. Solely the CDR3 DNA is kept, with 45 bases framed from the first base. The donors belonged to the validation cohort of under 150 subjects, which was separate from the roughly 670-subject first cohort. Library prep was done by the immunoSEQ multiplex PCR assay. The study's own analysis went as follows. To diagnose cytomegalovirus status from the catalog of TCR beta chain sequences, a statistical classification framework was built. TCRdb took this table from immuneACCESS and kept in-frame rearrangements with V and J called. Such tables lack part of the clones; where checked against another copy, unresolved V genes explain under half of the gap, and the rest is unexplained. V and J calls and clone size come straight from that table; D and trimming were deduced from the DNA. The sample contains hundreds of thousands of clones, around 86% of them found a single time. The ten largest clones take up approximately 0.86% of the sample.

What the work shows at the level of the full study, not this receptor alone: The study listed 150 to 200 TCR beta chains as associated with cytomegalovirus. Cytomegalovirus status was reported to be diagnosed by the classifier with high specificity and sensitivity in both the original and validation cohorts. Across donors, most TCR sequences were observed very rarely, whereas some public TCRs were present in many individuals. The validation cohort had no HLA typing available for a later analysis, so co-occurrence within that cohort was assessed over all 120 repertoires. In vitro tests confirmed that a few of the cytomegalovirus-associated TCR beta chains recognize cytomegalovirus antigens. The authors suggested that the approach could potentially be generalized to other disease states and immunological phenotypes. Of the cluster scores, roughly 95% were above 0 in a later analysis, which found that TCRs clustered in the first cohort also tended to co-occur in the 120 validation repertoires.

The sequence came from a woman under 30 in good health and CMV-seronegative. The sequenced material came from PBMCs. The chain couples TRBV25-1 to TRBJ2-1; TRBD2 matches 12 bases in the middle. The nucleotide sequence reads as follows: TGTGCCAGCAGTGCGGGTGGACTAGCGGGAATTGAGCAGTTCTTC. This encodes CASSAGGLAGIEQFF. The full variable domain, completed from the reference TRBV25-1 and TRBJ2-1 proteins outside the CDR3, reads EADIYQTPRYLVIGTGKKITLECSQTMGHDKMYWYQQDPGMELHLIHYSYGVNSTEKGDLSSESTVSRIRTEHFPLTLESARPSHTSQYLCASSAGGLAGIEQFFGPGTRLTVL.